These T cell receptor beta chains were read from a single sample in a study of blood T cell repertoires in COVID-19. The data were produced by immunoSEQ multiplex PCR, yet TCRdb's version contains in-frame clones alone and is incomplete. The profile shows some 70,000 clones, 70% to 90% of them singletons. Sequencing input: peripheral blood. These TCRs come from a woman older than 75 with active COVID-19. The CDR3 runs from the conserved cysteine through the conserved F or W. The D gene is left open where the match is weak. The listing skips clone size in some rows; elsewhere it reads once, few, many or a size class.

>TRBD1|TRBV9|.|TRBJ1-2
TGTGCCAGCAGCACAACGACAGGGCCTTACTATGGCTACACCTTC
CASSTTTGPYYGYTF
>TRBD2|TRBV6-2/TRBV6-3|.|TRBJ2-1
TGTGCCAGCAGTTTTGCGGGAGGGGGCAATGAGCAGTTCTTC
CASSFAGGGNEQFF
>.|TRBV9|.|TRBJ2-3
TGTGCCAGCAGCGTAGCCCCAGCTAGCGTTACAGATACGCAGTATTTT
CASSVAPASVTDTQYF
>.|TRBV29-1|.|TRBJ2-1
TGCAGCGCCTCCCCCGGGACTTGGCGGCCGCTCAATGAGCAGTTCTTC
CSASPGTWRPLNEQFF
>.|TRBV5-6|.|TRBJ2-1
TGTGCCAGCAGCTGGTGGTCGGGGGTTTTATCCTACAATGAGCAGTTCTTC
CASSWWSGVLSYNEQFF
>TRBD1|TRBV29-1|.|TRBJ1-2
TGCAGCGCTATGGACAGGGGGCTTGGCTACACCTTC
CSAMDRGLGYTF
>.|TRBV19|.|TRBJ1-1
TGTGCCAGTAGTATACGGAACACTGAAGCTTTCTTT
CASSIRNTEAFF
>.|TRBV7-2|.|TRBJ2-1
TGTGCCAGCAGCCAACAGCCAACAGGGCGCTCCTACAATGAGCAGTTCTTC
CASSQQPTGRSYNEQFF
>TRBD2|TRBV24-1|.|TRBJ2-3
TGTGCCACCAGTGAGAGCGGGAGGGCCCACACAGATACGCAGTATTTT
CATSESGRAHTDTQYF
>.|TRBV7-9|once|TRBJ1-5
TGTGCCAGCAGCCTCGTGGGGCGGAGCAATCAGCCCCAGCATTTT
CASSLVGRSNQPQHF